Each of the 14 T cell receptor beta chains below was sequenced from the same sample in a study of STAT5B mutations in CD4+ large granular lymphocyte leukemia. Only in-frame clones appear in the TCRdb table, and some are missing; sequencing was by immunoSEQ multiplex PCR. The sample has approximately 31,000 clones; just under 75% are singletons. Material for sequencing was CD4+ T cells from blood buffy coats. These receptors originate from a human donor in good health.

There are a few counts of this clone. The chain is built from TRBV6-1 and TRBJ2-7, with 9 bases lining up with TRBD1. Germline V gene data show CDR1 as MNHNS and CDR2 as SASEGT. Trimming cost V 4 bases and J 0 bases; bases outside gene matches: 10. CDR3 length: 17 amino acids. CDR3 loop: CASSATGGRLGSYEQYV. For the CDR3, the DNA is TGTGCCAGCAGTGCTACAGGGGGCAGGTTGGGCTCCTACGAGCAGTACGTC.

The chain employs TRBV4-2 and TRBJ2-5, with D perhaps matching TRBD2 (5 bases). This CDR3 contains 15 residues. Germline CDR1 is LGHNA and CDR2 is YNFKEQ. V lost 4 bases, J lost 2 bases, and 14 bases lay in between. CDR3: CASSRTDSIQETQYF. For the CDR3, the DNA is TGTGCCAGCAGCCGAACGGACTCGATACAAGAGACCCAGTACTTC.

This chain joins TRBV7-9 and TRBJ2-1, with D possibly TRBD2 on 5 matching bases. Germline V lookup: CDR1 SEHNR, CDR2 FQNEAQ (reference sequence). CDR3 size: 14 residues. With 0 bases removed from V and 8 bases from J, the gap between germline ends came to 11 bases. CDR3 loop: CASSLARSVDEQFF. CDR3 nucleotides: TGTGCCAGCAGCTTAGCCCGTAGCGTGGATGAGCAGTTCTTC. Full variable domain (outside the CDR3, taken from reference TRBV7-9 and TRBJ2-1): DTGVSQNPRHKITKRGQNVTFRCDPISEHNRLYWYRQTLGQGPEFLTYFQNEAQLEKSRLLSDRFSAERPKGSFSTLEIQRTEQGDSAMYLCASSLARSVDEQFFGPGTRLTVL.

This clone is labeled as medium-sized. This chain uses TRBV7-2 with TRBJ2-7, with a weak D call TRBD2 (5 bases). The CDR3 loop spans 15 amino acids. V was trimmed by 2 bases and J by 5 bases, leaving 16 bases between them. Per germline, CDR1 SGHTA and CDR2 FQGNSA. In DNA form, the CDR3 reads TGTGCCAGCAGCTTATCCCCCGGGATTCCCCACGAGCAGTACTTC. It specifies CASSLSPGIPHEQYF.

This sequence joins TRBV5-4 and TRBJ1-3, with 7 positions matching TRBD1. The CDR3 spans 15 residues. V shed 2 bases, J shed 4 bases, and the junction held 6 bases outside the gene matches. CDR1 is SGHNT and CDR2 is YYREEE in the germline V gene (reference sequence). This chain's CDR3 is CASSLTGVAGNTIYF. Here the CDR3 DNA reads TGTGCCAGCAGCTTAACAGGGGTAGCGGGAAACACCATATATTTT.

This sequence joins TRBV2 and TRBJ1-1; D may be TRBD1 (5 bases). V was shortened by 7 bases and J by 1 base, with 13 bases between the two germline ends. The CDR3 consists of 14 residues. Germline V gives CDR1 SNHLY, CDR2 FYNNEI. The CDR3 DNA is TGTGCCAGCACGCTCCAGGGCGGGAACACTGAAGCTTTCTTT. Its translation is CASTLQGGNTEAFF.

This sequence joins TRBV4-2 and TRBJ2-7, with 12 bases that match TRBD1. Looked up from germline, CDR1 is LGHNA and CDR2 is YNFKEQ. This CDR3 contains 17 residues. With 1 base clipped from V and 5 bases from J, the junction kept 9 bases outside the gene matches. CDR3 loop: CASSQVNPGTGGHEQYF. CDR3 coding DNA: TGTGCCAGCAGCCAAGTAAACCCCGGGACAGGGGGCCACGAGCAGTACTTC.

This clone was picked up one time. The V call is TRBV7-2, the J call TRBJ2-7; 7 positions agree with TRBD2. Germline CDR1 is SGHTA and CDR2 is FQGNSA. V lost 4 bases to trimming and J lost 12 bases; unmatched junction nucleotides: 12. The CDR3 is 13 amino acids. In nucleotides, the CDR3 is TGTGCCAGCAGCTCCCATAGGGGCGGGGGTCTGTACTTC. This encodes CASSSHRGGGLYF.

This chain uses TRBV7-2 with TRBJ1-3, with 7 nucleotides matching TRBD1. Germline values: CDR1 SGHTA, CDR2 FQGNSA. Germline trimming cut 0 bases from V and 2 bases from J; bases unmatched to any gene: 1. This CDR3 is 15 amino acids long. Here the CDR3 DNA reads TGTGCCAGCAGCTTAGCGGGGACAGCTGGAAACACCATATATTTT. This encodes CASSLAGTAGNTIYF.

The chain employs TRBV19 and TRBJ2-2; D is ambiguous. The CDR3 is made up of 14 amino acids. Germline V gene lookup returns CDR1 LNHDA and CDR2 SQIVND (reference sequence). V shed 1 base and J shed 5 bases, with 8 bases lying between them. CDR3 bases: TGTGCCAGTAGTATAGCGGCCCGTACCGGGGAGCTGTTTTTT. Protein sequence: CASSIAARTGELFF.

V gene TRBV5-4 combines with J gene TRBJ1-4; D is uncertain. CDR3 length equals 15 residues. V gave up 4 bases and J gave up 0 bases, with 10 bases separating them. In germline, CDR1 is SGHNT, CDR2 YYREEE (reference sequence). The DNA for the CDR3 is TGTGCCAGCAGCCGAGAAAGAGCAACTAATGAAAAACTGTTTTTT. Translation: CASSRERATNEKLFF.

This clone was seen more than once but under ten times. Here the CDR3 reads CASSPGLAGVFGELFF. CDR3 DNA sequence: TGTGCCAGCTCACCAGGACTAGCGGGAGTTTTCGGGGAGCTGTTTTTT. The gene calls are TRBV18 and TRBJ2-2, with TRBD2 identical over 13 bases. The germline V gene encodes CDR1 KGHSH and CDR2 LQKENI. The length of the CDR3 is 16 residues. J lost 7 bases, V lost 2 bases, and 4 bases had no gene match.

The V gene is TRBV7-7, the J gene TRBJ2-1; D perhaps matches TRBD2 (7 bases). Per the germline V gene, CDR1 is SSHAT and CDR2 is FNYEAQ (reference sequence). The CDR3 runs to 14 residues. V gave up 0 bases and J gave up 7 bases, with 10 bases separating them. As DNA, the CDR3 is TGTGCCAGCAGCTTAGCGGGGGGGCCGAATGAGCAGTTCTTC. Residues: CASSLAGGPNEQFF.

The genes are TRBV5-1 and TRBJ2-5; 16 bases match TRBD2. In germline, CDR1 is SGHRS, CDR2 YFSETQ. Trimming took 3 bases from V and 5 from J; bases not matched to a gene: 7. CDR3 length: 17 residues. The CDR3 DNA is TGCGCCAGCAGCTCGGGACTAGCGGGGGGGCCCAGGGAGACCCAGTACTTC. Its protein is CASSSGLAGGPRETQYF.